The TCR beta chain under discussion was sequenced for a study of tumour-infiltrating T cells in Burkitt lymphoma. Overall study context: The Burkitt lymphoma cohort spanned all epidemiological subtypes. Overall and progression-free survival were predicted by productive clonality. Study-level findings and limits: Several public clonotypes recurred in numerous Burkitt lymphoma patients.

The V gene's germline CDR1 is SGDLS and CDR2 YYNGEE. This CDR3 region has 14 residues. Regarding this clone: Antigen specificity is unknown. Germline and junction disagree at one end, which may indicate a read error.

The assay was immunoSEQ multiplex PCR, and TCRdb's table has in-frame clones only and misses some. The table lists a few thousand clones, approximately 15% of them singletons. Sequencing was carried out using tumor tissue. This sequence originates from a human donor with Burkitt lymphoma. This chain joins TRBV9 and TRBJ2-7; 7 bases map to TRBD1. The chain's CDR3 is CASSEQGSSYEQYF. The CDR3 DNA reads as TGTGCCAGCAGCGAACAGGGGAGCTCCTATGAGCAGTACTTC.